This T cell receptor (beta chain) was captured by sequencing in a study of blood T cell repertoires in COVID-19. Study-wide context: PBMCs, B-cell-depleted T cells, or T cells were the source of the cDNA or gDNA that made up the material.

V was clipped by 5 bases and J by 4 bases; unmatched bases: 4. The CDR3 consists of 13 residues. Germline CDR1 reads SGHTA; CDR2 reads FQGNSA. Sequencing was performed with immunoSEQ multiplex PCR; in TCRdb, only in-frame clones are kept and a portion is missing. The sample has 75,000 to 90,000 clones; around 91% are singletons. This clone appeared a few times. This receptor was taken from a human donor in a cohort sampled during active COVID-19. The sample consisted of peripheral blood. The chain combines TRBV7-2 with TRBJ2-7, with 8 bases identical to TRBD1. Written as DNA, the CDR3 is TGTGCCAGCAGCACGGGACAGGTTTACGAGCAGTACTTC. Protein sequence: CASSTGQVYEQYF.